This note documents a single TCR beta chain sequence. This clonotype was found a few times. Its antigen is currently not known. Per-base qualities were not stored, and no clone one base away is much larger. This specimen belongs to a study of identical twins (dated by TCRdb to the mid-2010s). Context from the whole study: To test whether fetal clonotypes persist, this study deep-sequenced TCR alpha and beta repertoires from monozygotic twins, from unrelated adults of various ages, and from cord blood. To rule out contamination, replicate twin experiments were performed at different times with different library preparation protocols.

Receptor amplification or capture employed 5' RACE. These reads were obtained on an Illumina HiSeq 2000. Template switching introduced a universal primer binding site; the final cDNA contained a unique molecular identifier, enabling accurate counting of TCR cDNA molecules. Specific primers in the conserved constant-segment region were used to synthesize first-strand cDNA for the TCR alpha and beta chains. Each cDNA library was double barcoded, with a SMART-Mk sample barcode plus Illumina barcodes, to control for contamination. TruSeq adapter sequences and Illumina sample barcodes were added in two successive PCR steps. The Illumina HiSeq platform was used with custom primers to sequence TCR alpha and beta cDNA libraries. The paper's processing steps were these. Raw reads were processed with MiGEC to extract unique molecular identifiers, and MiXCR was used to determine CDR3 positions. For each individual, recombination models were inferred using an EM algorithm with the repgenHMM and IGoR tools. The tcR package in R was used for shared clonotype analysis, with sharing normalized by the product of cloneset sizes. To study raw recombination free of thymic and clonal selection effects, out-of-frame nonproductive sequences were analyzed. TCRdb cleaned the public reads at Q25 with fastp, built clones with MiXCR and kept in-frame beta chains. Each CDR3 protein gets just one entry, which takes the most common genes and DNA from the rows behind it. TCRdb, not the authors, supplied the V and J calls. The sample profile shows approximately 500,000 distinct CDR3 sequences; 20% to 25% of them were found once. 2.9% of the sample belongs to the ten largest clones.

Every donor was a healthy Caucasian. Three pairs of female monozygotic twins, all aged roughly 18 to 29 years, made up the twin cohort. Positive isolation kits from Invitrogen were used to isolate CD4+ and CD8+ T cell populations. Overall results and qualifications from the work: Recombination models systematically underestimated out-of-frame TCR alpha sharing in monozygotic twins but agreed with sharing between unrelated individuals. Zero-insertion analyses could be partly confounded by invariant T cells such as MAIT and iNKT, although diverse VJ usage argued against such confounding for most clonotypes. Because the same donors could not be followed over many years, the conclusions depended on cross-sectional statistical analysis. Out-of-frame TCR alpha sequences shared between twins showed an excess of low generation-probability sequences compared with coincidental sharing between unrelated individuals. Fewer insertions were carried by abundant cord blood beta clonotypes; a weaker similar trend was observed in young adult naive repertoires, while no such trend was observed in memory repertoires. A weaker excess of twin sharing was found in beta out-of-frame sequences because the signal-to-noise ratio was lowered by fewer shared sequences.

V lost 1 base and J lost 2 bases; the stretch between them is 8 bases long. Measured from the cysteine to the phenylalanine, the CDR3 is 14 residues long. Kept here is only the CDR3 DNA, which spans 42 bases and is read in frame from base 1. The sample also formed part of further work on T cells expressing NK-cell markers. As noted in the second study: Three sorted T-cell subsets (CD3+CD56+NKG2C+, CD3+CD56+NKG2C- and CD3+CD56-NKG2C+) from fewer than 10 donors had their TCR beta-chain repertoires profiled. Most of the eight sequenced donors were HCMV-seropositive and one was HCMV-seronegative. In several experiments an anti-gammadeltaTCR antibody was added to restrict sorting to alphabetaTCR-expressing T cells. In about 6 donors, the dominant CD3+CD56+NKG2C+ clonotypes were found to rank among the top 10 CD8+ clonotypes and to make up about 1.0-7.5% of CD8+ T cells. Those dominant clonotypes were again the most abundant among CD3+CD56-NKG2C+ cells in several donors, at 28.3-60.1%. It remained unclear whether the expanded NKG2C-expressing T cell clones were specific for HCMV antigens. The study sequenced eight donors, all healthy volunteers chosen at random: three men and five women. HCMV-specific IgG was detected in serum with a commercial ELISA kit to determine HCMV serostatus. MIGEC was used to demultiplex reads and group the reads by UMI, and MiTCR was used to assemble and quantify clonotypes. Only TCR cDNA sequences supported by at least two reads were kept to exclude erroneous sequences. The tcR package was used for downstream repertoire analysis, with clonotypes matched between fractions based on CDR3 nucleotide sequence plus V segment. VDJmatch was used to annotate antigen specificity against VDJdb, with one amino acid substitution allowed in CDR3.

The sequence is built from TRBV12-3 or TRBV12-4 and TRBJ1-2; there is no confident call for the D gene. This TCR was recovered from a young woman in good health. The specimen sequenced was CD4+ T cells sorted from blood. The DNA reads as follows: TGTGCCAGCAGTTTAGGGGCGCTCAACTATGGCTACACCTTC. This codes for CASSLGALNYGYTF.